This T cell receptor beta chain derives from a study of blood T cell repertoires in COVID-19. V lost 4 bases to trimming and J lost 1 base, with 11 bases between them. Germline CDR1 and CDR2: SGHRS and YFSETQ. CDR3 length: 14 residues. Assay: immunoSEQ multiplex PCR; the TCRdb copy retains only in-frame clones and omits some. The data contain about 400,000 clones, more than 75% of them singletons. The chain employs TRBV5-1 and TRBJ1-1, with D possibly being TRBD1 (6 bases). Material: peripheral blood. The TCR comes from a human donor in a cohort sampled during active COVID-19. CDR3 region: CASSDQDRNTEAFF. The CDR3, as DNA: TGCGCCAGCAGCGATCAGGACAGGAACACTGAAGCTTTCTTT.